The 5 T cell receptor beta chains below were found in one sample sequenced in a study of PD-1 blockade in classical Hodgkin lymphoma. Time point of the sample: newly diagnosed, previously untreated cHL patient sample. The method was immunoSEQ multiplex PCR; TCRdb's version includes in-frame clones alone and lacks a portion of them. In the table there are approximately 70,000 clones, over 90% of which are singletons. Sequenced input: peripheral blood mononuclear cells (PBMCs). The receptors stem from a human donor with classical Hodgkin lymphoma.

V and J are TRBV4-1 and TRBJ1-1; D perhaps matches TRBD1 (6 bases). Trimming stripped 2 bases from V and 3 bases from J, with 16 bases between. Germline V gene lookup returns CDR1 MGHRA and CDR2 YSYEKL. This CDR3 is 16 amino acids long. Written as DNA, the CDR3 is TGCGCCAGCAGCCAACCGGGCCTGAGGGGGGACACTGAAGCTTTCTTT. Translating it yields CASSQPGLRGDTEAFF.

This rearrangement joins TRBV5-6 to TRBJ2-7; 11 nucleotides agree with TRBD1. The CDR3 totals 15 residues. Germline V lookup: CDR1 SGHDT, CDR2 YYEEEE. V lost 1 base to trimming and J lost 7 bases; unmatched junction nucleotides: 7. The chain's CDR3 is CASSLRGQGAKEQYF. The CDR3 DNA reads TGTGCCAGCAGCTTGCGAGGACAGGGGGCTAAAGAGCAGTACTTC.

The chain links TRBV6-5 to TRBJ1-2, with TRBD1 as a possible D gene (5 bases). The length of the CDR3 is 13 residues. With 5 bases removed from V and 7 bases from J, the gap between germline ends came to 14 bases. Germline loops: CDR1 MNHEY, CDR2 SVGAGI. CDR3: CASSDRQGAGYTF. The CDR3 DNA sequence: TGTGCCAGCAGTGATCGCCAGGGCGCTGGCTACACCTTC.

J is TRBJ1-2 and V is TRBV19, with a tentative D call TRBD1 (5 bases). V was shortened by 3 bases and J by 5 bases, with 16 bases between the two germline ends. The CDR3 consists of 15 residues. The V gene's germline CDR1 is LNHDA and CDR2 SQIVND (reference sequence). The CDR3 is CASSMTDSFRYGYTF. CDR3 in DNA: TGTGCCAGTAGTATGACCGACAGCTTTCGGTATGGCTACACCTTC. The full variable domain, its missing parts supplied by reference TRBV19 and TRBJ1-2, is DGGITQSPKYLFRKEGQNVTLSCEQNLNHDAMYWYRQDPGQGLRLIYYSQIVNDFQKGDIAEGYSVSREKKESFPLTVTSAQKNPTAFYLCASSMTDSFRYGYTFGSGTRLTVV.

The rearrangement links TRBV5-4 to TRBJ1-5; D unresolved. The germline CDR1 and CDR2 sequences are SGHNT and YYREEE (reference sequence). The CDR3 contains 15 residues. With 0 bases removed from V and 6 bases from J, the gap between germline ends came to 13 bases. This chain's CDR3 is CASSLGGSRGQPQHF. The CDR3 DNA follows: TGTGCCAGCAGCTTGGGAGGGTCGCGGGGTCAGCCCCAGCATTTT.